This is a list of T cell receptor beta chains from one sample in a study of blood T cell repertoires in COVID-19. The data were produced by immunoSEQ multiplex PCR, yet TCRdb's version contains in-frame clones alone and is incomplete. The sample contains hundreds of thousands of clones, 75% to 90% of which appear only once. Sequenced: peripheral blood. These receptors were taken from a woman aged 70 to 79 with COVID-19, enrolled during active disease. Both conserved end residues are part of each CDR3. Each record gives: V gene, CDR3 protein.

V: TRBV4-1
CDR3: CASSQGDRTSAQHF

V: TRBV29-1
CDR3: CSVVRAGVGADTQYF

V: TRBV6-2/TRBV6-3
CDR3: CASSYAWTAQETQYF

V: TRBV18
CDR3: CASSLTDRGDGYTF

V: TRBV11-3
CDR3: CASSLIPVEGGGNQPQHF

V: TRBV20-1
CDR3: CSATTGREQYF

V: TRBV10-3
CDR3: CAISDERGGYTF

V: TRBV29-1
CDR3: CSVDRGGYGYTF

V: TRBV27
CDR3: CASSLQAGYGYTF

V: TRBV6-5
CDR3: CASSMGESRGQPQHF

V: TRBV9
CDR3: CASSKVDGSSYGNTIYF

V: TRBV5-1
CDR3: CASSLSGAQETQYF

V: TRBV5-1
CDR3: CASSLYRDRDYGYTF

V: TRBV7-2
CDR3: CASSQYPGAIYTQYF

V: TRBV29-1
CDR3: CSVDAGVVGEQYF

V: TRBV18
CDR3: CASSPTGGEDQPQHF

V: TRBV5-6
CDR3: CASRIRGGLNSPLHF

V: TRBV18
CDR3: CASSPSGAYGYTF

V: TRBV30
CDR3: CAWSQTATNEKLFF

V: TRBV4-1
CDR3: CASSPTGGYGYTF

V: TRBV29-1
CDR3: CSAADIYSDTEAFF

V: TRBV29-1
CDR3: CSVDTGTVNYNEQFF

V: TRBV30
CDR3: CAWSAGVRNSPLHF

V: TRBV5-1
CDR3: CASSVDRGRIYGYTF

V: TRBV30
CDR3: CAWSAKAPAGTEAFF

V: TRBV12-3/TRBV12-4
CDR3: CASSSRAQPQHF

V: TRBV28
CDR3: CASRRTGSNYGYTF

V: TRBV6-5
CDR3: CASWGQGRQPQHF

V: TRBV28
CDR3: CASRATGGDRFNSPLHF

V: TRBV6-5
CDR3: CASSYSGSTDTQYF

V: TRBV29-1
CDR3: CSVSTGGGPDTQYF

V: TRBV2
CDR3: CASSQQGSDQPQHF

V: TRBV6-4
CDR3: CASSDAGTLSEAFF

V: TRBV19
CDR3: CASHQQTNYGYTF

V: TRBV14
CDR3: CASSQVSGYGYTF